The clone carrying this T cell receptor beta chain was recorded a few times. Its antigen is unknown. This record belongs to a study of neurological immune-mediated disorders. Time point: technical triplicate 2. The CDR3 covers 18 residues. The V and J ends lost 1 base and 0 bases, in that order; junction bases with no gene match: 9. Germline-derived CDR1 and CDR2 are MDHEN and SYDVKM. Broader study findings: Whereas HTLV-1-associated myelopathy showed the most TCR clonal expansion, multiple sclerosis showed the least, with levels below those of healthy controls. There were no CDR3 amino acid sequences shared by expanded clones across subjects, a result suggesting private repertoires in all groups.

The team produced cDNA through 5'RACE using 10-nucleotide random UMIs. The output of every sequencing run, over 180 million TCR-beta sequences, came from 15-18 subjects. Using its own MiXCR run on the 5' RACE reads, TCRdb lists one record per CDR3 protein. The table lists under 70,000 distinct CDR3 sequences, 24% of them singletons, with around 4.5% in the top ten. V gene TRBV28 combines with J gene TRBJ2-1; TRBD2 aligns across 7 bases. Sequencing was carried out using PBMCs. This clonotype originated in a man aged 55-75 years with HTLV-1-associated myelopathy (HAM/TSP). CDR3 in DNA: TGTGCCAGCAGTTTATCTCTCTTAGCGGGCCGCTCCTACAATGAGCAGTTCTTC. Residues: CASSLSLLAGRSYNEQFF.